The sequence of this T cell receptor (beta chain) was determined in a study of shared clonotypes between healthy human individuals. Running of the assay took place at deep level. TCRdb keeps only in-frame clones here, not all; method: immunoSEQ multiplex PCR. The profile shows roughly 1.4 million clones, 98% to 99% of them singletons. Trimming shortened V by 5 bases and J by 10 bases, and 9 bases separated the two germline ends. CDR1 and CDR2 from the germline V gene are GTSNPN and SVGIG (reference sequence). The CDR3 is 10 amino acids. Points from the study as a whole: Across a handful of donors, naive CD4 shared 5% to 5.5%, naive CD8 approximately 3.5%, memory CD4 roughly 2.5%, memory CD8 over 0.3%.

Turning to this clone: What it recognizes is unknown.

The source material was naive CD4+ T cells sorted from blood. Subset specified: CD45RA+ positively selected. The receptor was isolated from a man younger than 45 in good health. The chain couples TRBV30 to TRBJ2-1; D not certain. The DNA for the CDR3 is TGTGCCTGGGCGTCAGCGGAGCAGTTCTTC. It translates to CAWASAEQFF.